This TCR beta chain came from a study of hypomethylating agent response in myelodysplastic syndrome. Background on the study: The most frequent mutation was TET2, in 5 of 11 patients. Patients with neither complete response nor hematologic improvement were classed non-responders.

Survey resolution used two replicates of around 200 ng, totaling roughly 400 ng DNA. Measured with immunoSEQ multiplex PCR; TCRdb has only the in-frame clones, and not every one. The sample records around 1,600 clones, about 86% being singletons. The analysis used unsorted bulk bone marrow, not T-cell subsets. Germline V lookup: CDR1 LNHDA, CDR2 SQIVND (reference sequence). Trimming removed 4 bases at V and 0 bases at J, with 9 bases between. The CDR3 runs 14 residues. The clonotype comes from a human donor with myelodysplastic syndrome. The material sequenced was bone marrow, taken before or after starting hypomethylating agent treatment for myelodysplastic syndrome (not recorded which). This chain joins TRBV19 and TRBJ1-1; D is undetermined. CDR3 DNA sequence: TGTGCCAGTAGTAAACGATCAATGAACACTGAAGCTTTCTTT. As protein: CASSKRSMNTEAFF. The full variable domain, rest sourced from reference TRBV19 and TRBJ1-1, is DGGITQSPKYLFRKEGQNVTLSCEQNLNHDAMYWYRQDPGQGLRLIYYSQIVNDFQKGDIAEGYSVSREKKESFPLTVTSAQKNPTAFYLCASSKRSMNTEAFFGQGTRLTVV.